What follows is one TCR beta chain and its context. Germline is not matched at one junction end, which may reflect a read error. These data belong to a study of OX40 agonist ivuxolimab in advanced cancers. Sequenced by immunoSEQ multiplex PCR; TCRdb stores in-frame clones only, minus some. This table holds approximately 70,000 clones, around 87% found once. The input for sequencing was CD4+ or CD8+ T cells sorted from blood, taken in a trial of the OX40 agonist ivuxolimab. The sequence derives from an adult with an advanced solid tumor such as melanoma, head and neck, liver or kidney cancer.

CDR3 amino acids: CASSALGSSEQYF. DNA for the CDR3: TGCGCCAGCAGTGCGTTGGGTTCCTCCGAGCAGTACTTC. The rearrangement uses TRBV10-1 and TRBJ2-7; D is ambiguous. The V gene's germline CDR1 is WNHNN and CDR2 SYGVQD (reference sequence). The CDR3 spans 13 residues.